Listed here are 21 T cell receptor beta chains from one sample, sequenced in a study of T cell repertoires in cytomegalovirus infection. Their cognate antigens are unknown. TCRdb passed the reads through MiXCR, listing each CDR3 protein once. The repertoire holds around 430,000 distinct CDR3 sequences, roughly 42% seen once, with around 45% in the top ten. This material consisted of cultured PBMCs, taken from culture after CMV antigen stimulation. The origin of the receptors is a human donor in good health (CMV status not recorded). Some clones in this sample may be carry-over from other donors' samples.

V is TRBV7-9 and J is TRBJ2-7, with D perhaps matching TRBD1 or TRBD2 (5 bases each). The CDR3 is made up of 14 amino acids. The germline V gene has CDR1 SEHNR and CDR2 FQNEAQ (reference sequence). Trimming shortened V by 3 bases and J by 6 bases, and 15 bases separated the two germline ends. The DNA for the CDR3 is TGTGCCAGCAGCTTTTATATGGGGGTCAGCGAGCAGTACTTC. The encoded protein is CASSFYMGVSEQYF.

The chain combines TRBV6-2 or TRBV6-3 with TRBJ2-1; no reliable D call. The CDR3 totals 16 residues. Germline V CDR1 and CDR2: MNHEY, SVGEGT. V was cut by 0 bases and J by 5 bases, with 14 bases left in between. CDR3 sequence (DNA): TGTGCCAGCAGTTACTCGATTAAGGATTTTCACAATGAGCAGTTCTTC. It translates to CASSYSIKDFHNEQFF.

CDR3 amino acids: CASSAASEAFF. DNA for the CDR3: TGTGCCAGCTCCGCTGCCTCTGAAGCTTTCTTT. V is TRBV7-2 and J is TRBJ1-1; unclear D gene. This CDR3 is 11 amino acids long. V dropped 8 bases and J dropped 6 bases, with 10 bases sitting between them. CDR1 is SGHTA, CDR2 FQGNSA, per germline. Full variable domain (missing parts from reference TRBV7-2 and TRBJ1-1): GAGVSQSPSNKVTEKGKDVELRCDPISGHTALYWYRQSLGQGLEFLIYFQGNSAPDKSGLPSDRFSAERTGGSVSTLTIQRTQQEDSAVYLCASSAASEAFFGQGTRLTVV.

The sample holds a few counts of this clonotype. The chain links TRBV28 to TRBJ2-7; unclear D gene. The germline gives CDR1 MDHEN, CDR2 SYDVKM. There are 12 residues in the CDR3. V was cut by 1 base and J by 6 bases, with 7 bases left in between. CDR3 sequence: CASSLSRSEQYF. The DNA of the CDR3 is TGTGCCAGCAGTTTATCCCGCTCCGAGCAGTACTTC.

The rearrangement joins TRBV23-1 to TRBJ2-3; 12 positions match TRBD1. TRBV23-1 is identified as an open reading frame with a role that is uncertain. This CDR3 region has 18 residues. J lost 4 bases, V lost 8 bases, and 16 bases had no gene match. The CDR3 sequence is CASEPGQGASAPPDTQYF. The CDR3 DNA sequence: TGCGCCAGCGAGCCGGGACAGGGGGCATCCGCACCGCCAGATACGCAGTATTTT.

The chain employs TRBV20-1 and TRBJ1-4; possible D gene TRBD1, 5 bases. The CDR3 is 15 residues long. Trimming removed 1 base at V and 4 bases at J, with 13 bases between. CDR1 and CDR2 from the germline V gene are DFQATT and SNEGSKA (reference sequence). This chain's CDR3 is CSARVWGPINEKLFF. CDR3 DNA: TGCAGTGCTAGAGTTTGGGGACCGATTAATGAAAAACTGTTTTTT.

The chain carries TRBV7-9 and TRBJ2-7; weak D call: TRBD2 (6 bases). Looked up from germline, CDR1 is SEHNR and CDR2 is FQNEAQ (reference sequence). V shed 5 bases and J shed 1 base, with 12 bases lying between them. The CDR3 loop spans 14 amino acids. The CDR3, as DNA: TGTGCCAGCAGCCCCGGCGGGGTTTCCTACGAGCAGTACTTC. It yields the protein CASSPGGVSYEQYF.

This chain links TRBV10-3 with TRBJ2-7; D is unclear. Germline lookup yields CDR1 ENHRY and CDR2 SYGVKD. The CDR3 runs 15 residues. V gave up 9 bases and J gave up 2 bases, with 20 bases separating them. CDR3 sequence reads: CAIAQPESGPYEQYF. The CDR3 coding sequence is TGTGCCATTGCCCAGCCAGAGTCAGGTCCCTACGAGCAGTACTTC.

The DNA of the CDR3 is TGTGCCAGCAGCTTAGACCCACTACTCAGTGGGGACACTGAAGCTTTCTTT. It specifies CASSLDPLLSGDTEAFF. The V and J genes are TRBV7-6 and TRBJ1-1, with D unclear. Trimming took off 1 base at V and 3 bases at J, with 18 bases between the two ends. The V gene's germline CDR1 is SGHVS and CDR2 FNYEAQ. There are 17 residues in the CDR3.

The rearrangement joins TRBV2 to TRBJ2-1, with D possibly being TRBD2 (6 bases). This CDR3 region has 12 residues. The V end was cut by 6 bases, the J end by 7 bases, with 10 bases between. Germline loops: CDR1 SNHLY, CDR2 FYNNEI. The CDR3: CASRGRYNEQFF. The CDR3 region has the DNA TGTGCCAGCAGGGGGAGGTATAATGAGCAGTTCTTC.

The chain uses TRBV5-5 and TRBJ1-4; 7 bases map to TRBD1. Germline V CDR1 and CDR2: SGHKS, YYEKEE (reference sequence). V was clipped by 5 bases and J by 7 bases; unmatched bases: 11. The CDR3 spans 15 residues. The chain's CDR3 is CASSQRWTGSEKLFF. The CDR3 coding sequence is TGTGCCAGCAGTCAACGGTGGACAGGCAGTGAAAAACTGTTTTTT.

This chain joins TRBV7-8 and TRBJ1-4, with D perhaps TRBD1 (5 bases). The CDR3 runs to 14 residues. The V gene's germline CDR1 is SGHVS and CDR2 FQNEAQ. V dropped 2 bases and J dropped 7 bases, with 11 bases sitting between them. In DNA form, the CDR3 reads TGTGCCAGCAGCTTACAGCAGGGTGGTGAAAAACTGTTTTTT. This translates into CASSLQQGGEKLFF. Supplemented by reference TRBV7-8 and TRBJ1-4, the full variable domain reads GAGVSQSPRYKVAKRGQDVALRCDPISGHVSLFWYQQALGQGPEFLTYFQNEAQLDKSGLPSDRFFAERPEGSVSTLKIQRTQQEDSAVYLCASSLQQGGEKLFFGSGTQLSVL.

The CDR3: CASSSEGLRFNSPLHF. CDR3 nucleotides: TGTGCCAGCAGCTCCGAGGGACTTCGGTTTAATTCACCCCTCCACTTT. The chain joins TRBV7-6 to TRBJ1-6; weak D call: TRBD1 (5 bases). V was cut by 4 bases and J by 6 bases, with 16 bases left in between. This CDR3 is built from 16 residues. The germline CDR1 and CDR2 sequences are SGHVS and FNYEAQ.

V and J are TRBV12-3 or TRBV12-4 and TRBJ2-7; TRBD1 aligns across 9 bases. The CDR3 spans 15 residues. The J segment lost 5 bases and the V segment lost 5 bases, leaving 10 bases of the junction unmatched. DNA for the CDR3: TGTGCCAGCAGTCCCCCGGGACAGGGTCTCAACGAGCAGTACTTC. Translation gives CASSPPGQGLNEQYF.

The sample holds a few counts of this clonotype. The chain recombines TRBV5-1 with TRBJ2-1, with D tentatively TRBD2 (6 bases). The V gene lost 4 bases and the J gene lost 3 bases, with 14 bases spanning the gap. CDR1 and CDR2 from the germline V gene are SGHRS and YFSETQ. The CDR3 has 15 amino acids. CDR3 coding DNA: TGCGCCAGCAGCCTCCCGGCGGGGAACTACAATGAGCAGTTCTTC. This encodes CASSLPAGNYNEQFF.

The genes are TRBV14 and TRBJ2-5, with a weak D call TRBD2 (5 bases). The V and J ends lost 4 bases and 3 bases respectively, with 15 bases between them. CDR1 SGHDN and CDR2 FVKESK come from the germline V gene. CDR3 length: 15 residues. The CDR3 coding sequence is TGTGCCAGCAGCCCCTACCCGGTGGAGGAAGAGACCCAGTACTTC. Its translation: CASSPYPVEEETQYF. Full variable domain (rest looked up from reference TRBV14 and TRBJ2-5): EAGVTQFPSHSVIEKGQTVTLRCDPISGHDNLYWYRRVMGKEIKFLLHFVKESKQDESGMPNNRFLAERTGGTYSTLKVQPAELEDSGVYFCASSPYPVEEETQYFGPGTRLLVL.

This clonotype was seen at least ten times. CDR3 in DNA: TGCAGTGCTCTGGACTTTTACAATGAGCAGTTCTTC. Amino acid sequence: CSALDFYNEQFF. This chain links TRBV20-1 with TRBJ2-1; possible D gene TRBD2, 5 bases. Trimming took 5 bases from V and 4 from J, leaving 9 bases between them. The germline gives CDR1 DFQATT, CDR2 SNEGSKA (reference sequence). The CDR3 runs to 12 residues.

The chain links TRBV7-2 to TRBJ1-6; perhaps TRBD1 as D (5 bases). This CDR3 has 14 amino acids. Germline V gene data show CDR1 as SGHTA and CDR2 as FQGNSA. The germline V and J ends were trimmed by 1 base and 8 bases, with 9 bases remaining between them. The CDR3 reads CASSLEGDYSPLHF. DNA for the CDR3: TGTGCCAGCAGCTTAGAAGGGGACTATTCACCCCTCCACTTT.

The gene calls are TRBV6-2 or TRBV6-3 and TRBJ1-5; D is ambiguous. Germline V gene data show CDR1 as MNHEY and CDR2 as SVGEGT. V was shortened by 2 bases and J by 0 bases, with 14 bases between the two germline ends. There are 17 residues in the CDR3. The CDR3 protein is CASSYRLTAYSNQPQHF. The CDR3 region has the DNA TGTGCCAGCAGTTACCGCCTGACTGCCTATAGCAATCAGCCCCAGCATTTT.

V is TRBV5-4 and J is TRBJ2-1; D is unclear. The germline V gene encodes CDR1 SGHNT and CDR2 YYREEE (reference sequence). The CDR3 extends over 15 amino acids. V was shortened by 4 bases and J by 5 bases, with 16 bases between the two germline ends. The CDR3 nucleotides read TGTGCCAGCAGCGTTGCCCCTAGTCCCAACAATGAGCAGTTCTTC. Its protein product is CASSVAPSPNNEQFF. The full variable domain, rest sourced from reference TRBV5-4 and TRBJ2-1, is ETGVTQSPTHLIKTRGQQVTLRCSSQSGHNTVSWYQQALGQGPQFIFQYYREEENGRGNFPPRFSGLQFPNYSSELNVNALELDDSALYLCASSVAPSPNNEQFFGPGTRLTVL.

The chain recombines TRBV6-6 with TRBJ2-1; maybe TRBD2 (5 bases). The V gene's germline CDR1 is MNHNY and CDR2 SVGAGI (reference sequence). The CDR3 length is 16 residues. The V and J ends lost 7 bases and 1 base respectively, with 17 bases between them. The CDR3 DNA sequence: TGTGCCAGCACCACGAGAGCGGCCGCGTCCTACAATGAGCAGTTCTTC. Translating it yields CASTTRAAASYNEQFF.